Given below is one TCR beta chain in context. These data belong to a study of T cells in Graves' hyperthyroidism and ophthalmopathy. The CDR3 is 13 residues long. The V end was cut by 0 bases, the J end by 7 bases, with 9 bases between. Amplified TCR beta CDR3 regions came from RNA transcripts. First-round RT-PCR targeting the TCR CDR3 was performed with the HTBI primer set. A single record per CDR3 protein comes from TCRdb applying MiXCR to the multiplex PCR reads. The data contain 700,000 to 950,000 distinct CDR3 sequences, approximately 36% of them seen just once; the ten biggest clones take up roughly 30%.

The sequencing input was blood. The chain has TRBV12-3 or TRBV12-4 and TRBJ1-2; D unresolved. The receptor was derived from a woman in her forties with Graves' hyperthyroidism. The CDR3 DNA reads as TGTGCCAGCAGTTTAGCGGGGTGGAGTGGCTACACCTTC. This sequence encodes CASSLAGWSGYTF.